This TCR beta chain derives from a study of cytomegalovirus exposure and HLA in healthy donors. General observations from the study: TRBV6-2, TRBV6-3 and some other V segments were unresolvable in 87-base-pair reads. Highest at DRB1 and lowest at HLA-C, TCR association rates differed among HLA loci in a later analysis.

The PCR used 60 Vbeta and 13 Jbeta primers. Some clones are missing from TCRdb's copy, which holds only in-frame ones; the method was immunoSEQ multiplex PCR. The sample lists 120,000 to 150,000 clones; 73% were seen once. Looked up from germline, CDR1 is ENHRY and CDR2 is SYGVKD. The CDR3 has 16 amino acids. V gave up 2 bases and J gave up 2 bases; unmatched junction bases: 2. As for this clone: Its cognate antigen is unknown.

The source material was PBMCs. The origin of this receptor is a woman aged 40 to 50 in good health and CMV-seronegative. The chain employs TRBV10-3 and TRBJ2-2; 10 bases map to TRBD2. CDR3 DNA sequence: TGTGCCATCAGTGAGCTAGCGGGGGTTAACACCGGGGAGCTGTTTTTT. The encoded protein is CAISELAGVNTGELFF.